Below, 9 T cell receptor beta chains from the same sample are listed, as sequenced in a study of shared clonotypes between healthy human individuals. Sequencing used immunoSEQ multiplex PCR; TCRdb keeps in-frame clones, though not all of them. In the table there are over 850,000 clones, more than 75% of which are singletons. Sequences were obtained from memory CD4+ T cells from PBMCs. Subset indicated: CD45RA-negative fraction. The origin of the receptors is a man between 18 and 35 years old in good health. Some clones in this sample may be carry-over from other donors' samples.

This chain joins TRBV7-2 and TRBJ1-2; 7 bases line up with TRBD1. The CDR3 consists of 18 residues. The junction had 19 bases not matched to a gene; V was cut back by 5 bases and J by 4 bases. Per germline, CDR1 SGHTA and CDR2 FQGNSA. Written as DNA, the CDR3 is TGTGCCAGCAGCCCCTTATACAGGGGTGGTAACGGCCTCTATGGCTACACCTTC. This gives the protein CASSPLYRGGNGLYGYTF. Together with reference TRBV7-2 and TRBJ1-2, the CDR3 gives the full variable domain: GAGVSQSPSNKVTEKGKDVELRCDPISGHTALYWYRQSLGQGLEFLIYFQGNSAPDKSGLPSDRFSAERTGGSVSTLTIQRTQQEDSAVYLCASSPLYRGGNGLYGYTFGSGTRLTVV.

Here the CDR3 reads CASSLDPSGNYEQYF. CDR3 nucleotides: TGTGCCAGCAGCTTAGACCCTAGCGGGAACTACGAGCAGTACTTC. The chain is built from TRBV27 and TRBJ2-7, with TRBD2 identical over 9 bases. The CDR3 is 15 residues long. Germline values: CDR1 MNHEY, CDR2 SMNVEV (reference sequence). V was pared by 6 bases and J by 3 bases, with 9 bases of the junction left unmatched.

The rearrangement uses TRBV6-5 and TRBJ1-2, with D unclear. Trimming took 0 bases from V and 2 from J, leaving 10 bases between them. The CDR3 totals 15 residues. Germline CDR1 MNHEY, CDR2 SVGAGI. The CDR3 loop is CASSYSAVVNYGYTF. The CDR3 DNA follows: TGTGCCAGCAGTTACTCGGCAGTAGTCAACTATGGCTACACCTTC.

This chain connects TRBV7-3 to TRBJ2-2, with TRBD2 identical over 14 bases. CDR1 SGHTA and CDR2 FQGTGA come from the germline V gene. This CDR3 has 14 amino acids. V trimming: 8 bases; J trimming: 9 bases; junction bases outside the gene matches: 5. In DNA form, the CDR3 reads TGTGCCAGCTCCGGGACTAGCGGGAGCAGGGAGCTGTTTTTT. Residues: CASSGTSGSRELFF.

J is TRBJ1-2 and V is TRBV15, with D possibly matching TRBD1 (5 bases). Germline V CDR1 and CDR2: LNHNV, YYDKDF (reference sequence). CDR3 length: 12 amino acids. Trimming left V 4 bases short and J 9 bases short, with 12 bases between. CDR3 region: CATSIAGGSYTF. The CDR3 coding sequence is TGTGCCACCAGCATCGCGGGGGGTAGCTACACCTTC.

The chain recombines TRBV7-8 with TRBJ2-1; tentative D call: TRBD2 (6 bases). With 4 bases removed from V and 9 bases from J, the gap between germline ends came to 19 bases. This CDR3 comprises 15 residues. In germline, CDR1 is SGHVS, CDR2 FQNEAQ. DNA for the CDR3: TGTGCCAGCAGCTCCTTCGGGGGTAAAATTAGTGAGCAGTTCTTC. Its protein is CASSSFGGKISEQFF.

The rearrangement joins TRBV7-9 to TRBJ2-7; 8 positions match TRBD1. The V gene's germline CDR1 is SEHNR and CDR2 FQNEAQ (reference sequence). The CDR3 loop spans 14 amino acids. Trimming removed 6 bases from V and 4 bases from J; junction bases left unmatched: 8. The CDR3 sequence: CASSRTGGSYEQYF. The DNA for the CDR3 is TGTGCCAGCAGTCGTACAGGGGGTTCGTACGAGCAGTACTTC.

The chain employs TRBV6-6 and TRBJ1-1, with D unresolved. Germline values: CDR1 MNHNY, CDR2 SVGAGI (reference sequence). The V end was cut by 6 bases, the J end by 2 bases, with 7 bases between. The CDR3 is made up of 12 amino acids. CDR3 DNA: TGTGCCAGCAGCAAGAAAAACACTGAAGCTTTCTTT. Protein: CASSKKNTEAFF.

The chain links TRBV5-1 to TRBJ2-2, with a weak D call TRBD2 (6 bases). Looked up from germline, CDR1 is SGHRS and CDR2 is YFSETQ. The ends were cut back, 0 bases at V and 4 bases at J, with 16 bases in the middle. This CDR3 comprises 17 residues. The CDR3 DNA reads TGCGCCAGCAGCTTGGGGAGGGGCCGGGATCTCACCGGGGAGCTGTTTTTT. Protein sequence: CASSLGRGRDLTGELFF.